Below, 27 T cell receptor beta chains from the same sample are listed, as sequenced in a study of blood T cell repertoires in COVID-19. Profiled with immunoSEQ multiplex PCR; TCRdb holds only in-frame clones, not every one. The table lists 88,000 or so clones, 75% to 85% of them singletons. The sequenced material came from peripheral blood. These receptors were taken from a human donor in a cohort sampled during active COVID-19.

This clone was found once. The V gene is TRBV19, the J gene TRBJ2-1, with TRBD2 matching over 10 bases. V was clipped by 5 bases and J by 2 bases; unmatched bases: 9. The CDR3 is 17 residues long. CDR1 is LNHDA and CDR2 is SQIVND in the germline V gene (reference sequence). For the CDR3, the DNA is TGTGCCAGTAGTGGGTCTAGCGGGAGCCGACCCTACAATGAGCAGTTCTTC. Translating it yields CASSGSSGSRPYNEQFF.

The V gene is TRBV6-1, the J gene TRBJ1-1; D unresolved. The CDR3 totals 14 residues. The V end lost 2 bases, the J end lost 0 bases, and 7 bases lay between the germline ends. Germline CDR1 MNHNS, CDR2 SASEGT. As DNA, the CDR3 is TGTGCCAGCAGTGAATGGGCAGTGAACACTGAAGCTTTCTTT. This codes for CASSEWAVNTEAFF.

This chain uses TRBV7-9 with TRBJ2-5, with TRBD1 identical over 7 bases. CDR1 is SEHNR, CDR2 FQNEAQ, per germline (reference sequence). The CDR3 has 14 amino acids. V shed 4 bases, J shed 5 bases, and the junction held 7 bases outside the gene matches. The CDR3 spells CASSSRQGGETQYF. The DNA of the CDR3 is TGTGCCAGCAGCTCACGACAGGGCGGGGAGACCCAGTACTTC.

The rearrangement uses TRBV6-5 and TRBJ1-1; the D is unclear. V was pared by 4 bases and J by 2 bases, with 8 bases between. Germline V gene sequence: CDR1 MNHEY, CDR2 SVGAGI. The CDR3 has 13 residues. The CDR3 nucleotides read TGTGCCAGCAGTTTGAACCTAAACACTGAAGCTTTCTTT. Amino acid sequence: CASSLNLNTEAFF.

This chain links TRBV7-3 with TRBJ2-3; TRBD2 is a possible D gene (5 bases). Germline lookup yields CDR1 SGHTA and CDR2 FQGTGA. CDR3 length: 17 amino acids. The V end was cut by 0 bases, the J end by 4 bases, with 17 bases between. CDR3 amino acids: CASSLTVPVARADTQYF. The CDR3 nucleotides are TGTGCCAGCAGCTTAACGGTGCCGGTGGCGAGGGCAGATACGCAGTATTTT.

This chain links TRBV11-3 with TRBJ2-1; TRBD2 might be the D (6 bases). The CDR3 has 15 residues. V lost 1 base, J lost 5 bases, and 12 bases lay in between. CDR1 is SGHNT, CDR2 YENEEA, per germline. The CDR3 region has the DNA TGTGCCAGCAGCTTAGCGGAGGGAACCCACAATGAGCAGTTCTTC. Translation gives CASSLAEGTHNEQFF.

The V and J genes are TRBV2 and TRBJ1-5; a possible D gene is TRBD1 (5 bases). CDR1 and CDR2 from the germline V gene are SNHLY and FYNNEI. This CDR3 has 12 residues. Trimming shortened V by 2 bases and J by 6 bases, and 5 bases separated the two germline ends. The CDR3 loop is CASSEQGQPQHF. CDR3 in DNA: TGTGCCAGCAGTGAACAGGGTCAGCCCCAGCATTTT.

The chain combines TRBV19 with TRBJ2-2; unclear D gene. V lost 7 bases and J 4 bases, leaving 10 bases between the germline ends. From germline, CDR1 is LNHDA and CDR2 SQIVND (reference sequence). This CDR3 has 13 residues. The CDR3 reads CASNGFGTGELFF. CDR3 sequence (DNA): TGTGCCAGTAACGGGTTCGGCACCGGGGAGCTGTTTTTT.

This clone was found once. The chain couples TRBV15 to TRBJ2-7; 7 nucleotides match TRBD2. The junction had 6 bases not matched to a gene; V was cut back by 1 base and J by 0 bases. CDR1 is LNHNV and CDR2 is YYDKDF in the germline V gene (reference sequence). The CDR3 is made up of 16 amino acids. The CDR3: CATSRVVGGSSYEQYF. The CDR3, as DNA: TGTGCCACCAGCAGAGTGGTGGGGGGGAGCTCCTACGAGCAGTACTTC. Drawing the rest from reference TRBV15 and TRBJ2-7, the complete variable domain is DAMVIQNPRYQVTQFGKPVTLSCSQTLNHNVMYWYQQKSSQAPKLLFHYYDKDFNNEADTPDNFQSRRPNTSFCFLDIRSPGLGDTAMYLCATSRVVGGSSYEQYFGPGTRLTVT.

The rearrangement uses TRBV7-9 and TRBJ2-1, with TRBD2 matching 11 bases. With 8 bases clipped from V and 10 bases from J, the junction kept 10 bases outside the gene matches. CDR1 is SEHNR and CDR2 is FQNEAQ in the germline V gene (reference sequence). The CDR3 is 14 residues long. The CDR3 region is CASQGTSGLGEQFF. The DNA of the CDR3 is TGTGCCAGCCAAGGGACTAGCGGATTAGGGGAGCAGTTCTTC.

The CDR3 bases are TGTGCCAGCAGCGCCGACAGGTTACTTGGCTACACCTTC. It codes for CASSADRLLGYTF. The chain carries TRBV5-6 and TRBJ1-2, with D possibly being TRBD1 (6 bases). The CDR3 covers 13 residues. The germline V gene encodes CDR1 SGHDT and CDR2 YYEEEE. V was clipped by 4 bases and J by 7 bases, with 14 bases between them.

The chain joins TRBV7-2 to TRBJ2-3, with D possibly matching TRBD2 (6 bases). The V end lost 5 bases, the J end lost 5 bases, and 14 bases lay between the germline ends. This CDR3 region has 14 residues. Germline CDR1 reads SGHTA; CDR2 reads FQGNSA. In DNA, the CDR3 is TGTGCCAGCAGCACACGACCGGAGGGAGATACGCAGTATTTT. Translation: CASSTRPEGDTQYF. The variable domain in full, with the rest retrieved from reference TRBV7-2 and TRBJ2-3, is GAGVSQSPSNKVTEKGKDVELRCDPISGHTALYWYRQSLGQGLEFLIYFQGNSAPDKSGLPSDRFSAERTGGSVSTLTIQRTQQEDSAVYLCASSTRPEGDTQYFGPGTRLTVL.

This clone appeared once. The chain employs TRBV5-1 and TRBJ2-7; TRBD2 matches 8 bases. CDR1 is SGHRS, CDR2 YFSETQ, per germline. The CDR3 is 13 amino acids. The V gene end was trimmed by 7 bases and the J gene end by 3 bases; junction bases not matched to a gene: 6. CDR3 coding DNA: TGCGCCAGCGGGAGCGGGAGTCGCTACGAGCAGTACTTC. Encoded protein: CASGSGSRYEQYF.

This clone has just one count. The chain's CDR3 is CSVEKLAGTLFF. The DNA for the CDR3 is TGCAGCGTTGAGAAACTAGCGGGAACTTTGTTCTTC. This chain uses TRBV29-1 with TRBJ2-1, with 10 bases lining up with TRBD2. Germline V gene lookup returns CDR1 SQVTM and CDR2 ANQGSEA. This CDR3 is 12 amino acids long. Trimming at V came to 3 bases and at J to 15 bases, leaving 8 bases not matched to a gene.

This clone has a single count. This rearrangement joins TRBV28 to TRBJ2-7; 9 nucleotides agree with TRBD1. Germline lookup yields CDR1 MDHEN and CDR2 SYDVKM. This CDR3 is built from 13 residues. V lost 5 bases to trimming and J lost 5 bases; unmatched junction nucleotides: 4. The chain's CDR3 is CASSVQGAHEQYF. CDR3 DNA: TGTGCCAGCAGTGTACAGGGGGCCCACGAGCAGTACTTC.

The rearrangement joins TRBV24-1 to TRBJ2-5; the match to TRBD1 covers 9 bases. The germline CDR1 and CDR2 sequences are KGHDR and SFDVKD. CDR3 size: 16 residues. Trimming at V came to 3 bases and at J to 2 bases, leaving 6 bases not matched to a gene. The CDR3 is CATSDMRQGGQETQYF. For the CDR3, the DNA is TGTGCCACCAGTGATATGCGACAGGGGGGACAAGAGACCCAGTACTTC.

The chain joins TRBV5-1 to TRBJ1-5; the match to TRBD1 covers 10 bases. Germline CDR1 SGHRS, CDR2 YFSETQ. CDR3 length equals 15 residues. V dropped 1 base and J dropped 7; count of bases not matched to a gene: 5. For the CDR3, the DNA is TGCGCCAGCAGCTTGTCCGGGACAGGGGTACAGCCCCAGCATTTT. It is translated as CASSLSGTGVQPQHF.

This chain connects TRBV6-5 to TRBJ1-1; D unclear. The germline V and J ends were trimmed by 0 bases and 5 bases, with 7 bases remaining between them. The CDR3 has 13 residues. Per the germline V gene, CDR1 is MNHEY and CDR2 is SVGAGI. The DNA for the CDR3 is TGTGCCAGCAGTTACTCACTTAATACTGAAGCTTTCTTT. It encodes CASSYSLNTEAFF.

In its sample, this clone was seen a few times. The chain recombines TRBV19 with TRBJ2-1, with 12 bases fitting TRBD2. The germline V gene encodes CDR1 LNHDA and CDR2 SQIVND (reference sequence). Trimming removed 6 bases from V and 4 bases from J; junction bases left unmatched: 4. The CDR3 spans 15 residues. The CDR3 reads CASRQGTSGYNEQFF. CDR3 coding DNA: TGTGCCAGTAGACAAGGGACTAGCGGGTACAATGAGCAGTTCTTC. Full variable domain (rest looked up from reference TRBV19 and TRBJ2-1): DGGITQSPKYLFRKEGQNVTLSCEQNLNHDAMYWYRQDPGQGLRLIYYSQIVNDFQKGDIAEGYSVSREKKESFPLTVTSAQKNPTAFYLCASRQGTSGYNEQFFGPGTRLTVL.

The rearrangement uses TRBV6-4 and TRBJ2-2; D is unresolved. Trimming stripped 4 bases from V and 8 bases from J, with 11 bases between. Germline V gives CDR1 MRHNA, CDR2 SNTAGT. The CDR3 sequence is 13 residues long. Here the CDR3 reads CASSVDQEGELFF. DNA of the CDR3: TGTGCCAGCAGTGTTGACCAGGAAGGGGAGCTGTTTTTT.

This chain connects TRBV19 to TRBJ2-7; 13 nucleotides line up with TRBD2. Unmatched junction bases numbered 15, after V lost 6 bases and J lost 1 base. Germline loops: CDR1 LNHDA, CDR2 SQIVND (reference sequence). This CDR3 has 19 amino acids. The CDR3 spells CASSPIGTSGIPNSYEQYF. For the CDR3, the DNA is TGTGCCAGTAGCCCAATCGGGACTAGCGGGATTCCCAATTCCTACGAGCAGTACTTC.

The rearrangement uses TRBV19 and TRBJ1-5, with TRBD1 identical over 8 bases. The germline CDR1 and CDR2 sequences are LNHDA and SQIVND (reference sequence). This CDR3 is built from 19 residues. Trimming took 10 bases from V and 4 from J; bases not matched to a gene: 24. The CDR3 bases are TGTGCCACCACACAGGGGGGATCGTGGCGACGGCTTAGGAATCAGCCCCAGCATTTT. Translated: CATTQGGSWRRLRNQPQHF.

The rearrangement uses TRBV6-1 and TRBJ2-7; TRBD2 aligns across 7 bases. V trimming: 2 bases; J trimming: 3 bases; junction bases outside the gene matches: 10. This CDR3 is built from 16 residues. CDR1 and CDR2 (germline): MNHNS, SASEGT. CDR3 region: CASSEIRGEGLYEQYF. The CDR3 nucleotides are TGTGCCAGCAGTGAAATCCGCGGGGAGGGCCTCTACGAGCAGTACTTC.

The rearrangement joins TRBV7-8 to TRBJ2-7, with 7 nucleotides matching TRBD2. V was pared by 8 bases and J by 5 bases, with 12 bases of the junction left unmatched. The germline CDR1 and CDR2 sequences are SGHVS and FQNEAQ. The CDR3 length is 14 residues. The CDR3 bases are TGTGCCAGCGGGGCTGGACTAGGGAGTAACGAGCAGTACTTC. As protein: CASGAGLGSNEQYF. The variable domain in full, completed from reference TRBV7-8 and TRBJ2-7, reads GAGVSQSPRYKVAKRGQDVALRCDPISGHVSLFWYQQALGQGPEFLTYFQNEAQLDKSGLPSDRFFAERPEGSVSTLKIQRTQQEDSAVYLCASGAGLGSNEQYFGPGTRLTVT.

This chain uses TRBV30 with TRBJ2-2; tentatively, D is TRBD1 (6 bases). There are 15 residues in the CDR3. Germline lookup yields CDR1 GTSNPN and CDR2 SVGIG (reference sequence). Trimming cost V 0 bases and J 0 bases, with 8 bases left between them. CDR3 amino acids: CAWSVQGANTGELFF. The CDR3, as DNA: TGTGCCTGGAGTGTACAGGGCGCGAACACCGGGGAGCTGTTTTTT.

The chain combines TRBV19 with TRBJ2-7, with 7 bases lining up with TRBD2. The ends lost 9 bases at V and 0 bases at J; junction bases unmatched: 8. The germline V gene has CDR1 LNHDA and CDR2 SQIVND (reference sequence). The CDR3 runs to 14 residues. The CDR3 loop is CASKLAESSYEQYF. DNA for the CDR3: TGTGCCAGCAAGCTAGCGGAGAGCTCCTACGAGCAGTACTTC.

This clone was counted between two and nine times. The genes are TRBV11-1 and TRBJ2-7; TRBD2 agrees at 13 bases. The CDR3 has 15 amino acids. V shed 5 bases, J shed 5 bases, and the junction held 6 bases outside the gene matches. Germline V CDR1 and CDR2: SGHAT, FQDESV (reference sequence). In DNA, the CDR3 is TGTGCCAGCAGCCCCAGACTAGCGGGAGGCCACGAGCAGTACTTC. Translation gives CASSPRLAGGHEQYF.